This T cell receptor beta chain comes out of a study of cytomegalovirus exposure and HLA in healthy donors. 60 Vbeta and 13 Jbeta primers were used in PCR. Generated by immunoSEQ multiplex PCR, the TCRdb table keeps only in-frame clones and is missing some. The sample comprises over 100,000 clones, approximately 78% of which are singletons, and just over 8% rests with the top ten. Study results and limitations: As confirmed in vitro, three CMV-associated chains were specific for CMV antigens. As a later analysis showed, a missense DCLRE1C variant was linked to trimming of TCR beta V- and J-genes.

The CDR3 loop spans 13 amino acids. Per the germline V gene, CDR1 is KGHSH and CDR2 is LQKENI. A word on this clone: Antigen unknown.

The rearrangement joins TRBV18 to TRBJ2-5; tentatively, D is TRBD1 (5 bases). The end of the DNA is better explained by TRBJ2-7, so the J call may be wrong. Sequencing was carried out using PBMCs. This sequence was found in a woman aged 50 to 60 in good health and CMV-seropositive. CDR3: CASSPDTTYEQYF. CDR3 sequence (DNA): TGTGCCAGCTCACCGGACACAACCTACGAGCAGTACTTC.